The 15 T cell receptor beta chains listed next were all sequenced from one sample in a study of T-cell reconstitution after alpha-beta-depleted transplantation in children (dated by TCRdb to the mid-2010s). Libraries were prepared through PCR. Sequencing was carried out with an Illumina HiSeq 2500. Molecular barcoding was employed in the preparation of TCR libraries, with unique molecular identifiers being used to normalize TCRbeta repertoire quantification. TCRdb reran the public reads through fastp at Q25 and MiXCR, keeping productive beta chains. Every CDR3 protein is listed once, alongside the most common genes and DNA of its rows. Counted in this sample were approximately 190,000 distinct CDR3 sequences; approximately 8.4% of them appeared once. The ten largest clones add up to less than 40% of the sample. What the treatment or condition label conveys for this sample: allogeneic hematopoietic cell transplantation with graft depleted of TCRalphabeta T cells and CD19 B cells.

Sequencing was performed on PBMCs, mostly from graft donor cells, taken 360 days after TCRalphabeta/CD19-depleted stem cell transplant. All receptors come from a male patient aged 2-10 years who had a stem cell transplant for acute myeloid leukemia, so the T cells may come from the graft donor.

This clonotype was picked up a small number of times. This chain joins TRBV6-5 and TRBJ2-7; tentative D call: TRBD1 (6 bases). V shed 4 bases and J shed 2 bases, with 15 bases lying between them. Germline V lookup: CDR1 MNHEY, CDR2 SVGAGI. The CDR3 is made up of 15 amino acids. CDR3 DNA: TGTGCCAGCAGTTGGTTGAGGACAGTGCCCTACGAGCAGTACTTC. It translates to CASSWLRTVPYEQYF.

The CDR3 loop is CASSSGTGLRGYTF. The CDR3 DNA sequence: TGTGCCAGCAGTTCCGGGACAGGGCTCCGTGGCTACACCTTC. The chain carries TRBV7-9 and TRBJ1-2; the match to TRBD1 covers 9 bases. This CDR3 spans 14 amino acids. From germline, CDR1 is SEHNR and CDR2 FQNEAQ (reference sequence). J was trimmed by 7 bases and V by 6 bases; bases with no gene match: 9.

This clonotype appeared a few times. The CDR3 sequence is CASSLVGLAYEQYF. The CDR3 bases are TGCGCCAGCAGCTTGGTTGGACTAGCCTACGAGCAGTACTTC. The V call is TRBV5-1, the J call TRBJ2-7; 7 bases are a match to TRBD2. This CDR3 is built from 14 residues. The germline V gene has CDR1 SGHRS and CDR2 YFSETQ. V was clipped by 0 bases and J by 2 bases; unmatched bases: 2.

This clonotype was detected only a few times. CDR3 bases: TGTGCCAGCAGTTTAGTTAGCGGGGGGTCAAATGAGCAGTTCTTC. Protein: CASSLVSGGSNEQFF. V and J are TRBV12-3 or TRBV12-4 and TRBJ2-1; 10 bases agree with TRBD2. The CDR3 is made up of 15 amino acids. V trimming: 1 base; J trimming: 7 bases; junction bases outside the gene matches: 4.

The sample holds many counts of this clonotype. The V call is TRBV5-1, the J call TRBJ2-1, with D perhaps matching TRBD2 (6 bases). Trimming took 3 bases from V and 0 from J, leaving 13 bases between them. Germline values: CDR1 SGHRS, CDR2 YFSETQ. The CDR3 spans 16 residues. The CDR3 nucleotides are TGCGCCAGCAGCTGGATAACTAGCTCCTCCTACAATGAGCAGTTCTTC. Translated: CASSWITSSSYNEQFF.

The J gene is TRBJ1-6, the V gene TRBV20-1, with unresolved D. Germline V CDR1 and CDR2: DFQATT, SNEGSKA (reference sequence). This CDR3 is 12 amino acids long. V was trimmed by 0 bases and J by 6 bases, leaving 3 bases between them. Written as DNA, the CDR3 is TGCAGTGCTAGAGAGTCTAATTCACCCCTCCACTTT. Protein: CSARESNSPLHF.

This clonotype was observed many times. The CDR3 coding sequence is TGTGCCAGCAGCTTAGATAGTGGGGGAGAGACCCAGTACTTC. Translated: CASSLDSGGETQYF. The rearrangement uses TRBV7-8 and TRBJ2-5; TRBD1 or TRBD2 may be the D gene (5 bases each). With 1 base removed from V and 4 bases from J, the gap between germline ends came to 10 bases. The germline V gene encodes CDR1 SGHVS and CDR2 FQNEAQ. This CDR3 is 14 amino acids long.

The V and J genes are TRBV18 and TRBJ2-5, with D hard to call. Germline V gene data show CDR1 as KGHSH and CDR2 as LQKENI. This CDR3 is built from 16 residues. Trimming took 0 bases from V and 0 from J, leaving 11 bases between them. The CDR3 here is CASSPPVFKYQETQYF. The CDR3 coding sequence is TGTGCCAGCTCACCACCGGTATTCAAGTACCAAGAGACCCAGTACTTC.

This clonotype came up a few times. J is TRBJ1-6 and V is TRBV7-2; TRBD1 matches at 7 bases. The CDR3 covers 14 residues. Germline V gene sequence: CDR1 SGHTA, CDR2 FQGNSA. V lost 1 base to trimming and J lost 8 bases; unmatched junction nucleotides: 2. The CDR3 protein is CASSLGDRDSPLHF. CDR3 coding DNA: TGTGCCAGCAGCTTAGGGGACAGAGATTCACCCCTCCACTTT.

Worth noting for this clonotype: At one of its ends the junction is not consistent with the germline gene, which may arise from a read error. This rearrangement joins TRBV11-2 to TRBJ2-3; D remains ambiguous. CDR1 and CDR2 from the germline V gene are SGHAT and FQNNGV. This CDR3 is built from 15 residues. The CDR3 region has the DNA TGTACCAGCAGCTTGTTAGGTCGGACCACAGATACGCAGTATTTT. Its translation is CTSSLLGRTTDTQYF.

This clonotype was seen repeatedly, ten times or more. The chain has TRBV28 and TRBJ1-5, with no clear D. CDR3 size: 12 residues. V was shortened by 0 bases and J by 7 bases, with 4 bases between the two germline ends. Looked up from germline, CDR1 is MDHEN and CDR2 is SYDVKM. As DNA, the CDR3 is TGTGCCAGCAGTTTATGGGGGCAGCCCCAGCATTTT. Its protein product is CASSLWGQPQHF.

This clonotype has ten or more counts. This chain joins TRBV27 and TRBJ2-1; TRBD2 might be the D (6 bases). The CDR3 is 14 amino acids. CDR1 is MNHEY and CDR2 is SMNVEV in the germline V gene (reference sequence). V gave up 6 bases and J gave up 7 bases, with 16 bases separating them. The CDR3 nucleotides are TGTGCCAGCAGCCCCGCCCGGGGGAGAAATGAGCAGTTCTTC. This codes for CASSPARGRNEQFF.

At least ten counts were recorded for this clonotype. The gene calls are TRBV21-1 and TRBJ2-5; the table's TRBD1 call for D was not verified on the DNA. TRBV21-1 is noted as a pseudogene. The CDR3 contains 14 residues. This CDR3 reads CASRPRGGAETQYF. CDR3 in DNA: TGTGCCAGCAGGCCCAGGGGCGGGGCGGAGACCCAGTACTTC.

Many counts were recorded for this clonotype. This chain connects TRBV9 to TRBJ2-3; D gene unclear. The CDR3 totals 15 residues. Germline V lookup: CDR1 SGDLS, CDR2 YYNGEE. V lost 4 bases and J 2 bases, leaving 14 bases between the germline ends. Here the CDR3 reads CASSLVGDNTDTQYF. As DNA, the CDR3 is TGTGCCAGCAGCCTTGTCGGAGATAACACAGATACGCAGTATTTT.

This clonotype showed up many times. The chain has TRBV12-3 or TRBV12-4 and TRBJ2-2, with 9 positions matching TRBD1. J was trimmed by 3 bases and V by 3 bases; bases with no gene match: 11. There are 18 residues in the CDR3. CDR3: CASSFRTPGQGYTGELFF. In DNA, the CDR3 is TGTGCCAGCAGTTTTCGAACCCCGGGACAGGGTTACACCGGGGAGCTGTTTTTT.